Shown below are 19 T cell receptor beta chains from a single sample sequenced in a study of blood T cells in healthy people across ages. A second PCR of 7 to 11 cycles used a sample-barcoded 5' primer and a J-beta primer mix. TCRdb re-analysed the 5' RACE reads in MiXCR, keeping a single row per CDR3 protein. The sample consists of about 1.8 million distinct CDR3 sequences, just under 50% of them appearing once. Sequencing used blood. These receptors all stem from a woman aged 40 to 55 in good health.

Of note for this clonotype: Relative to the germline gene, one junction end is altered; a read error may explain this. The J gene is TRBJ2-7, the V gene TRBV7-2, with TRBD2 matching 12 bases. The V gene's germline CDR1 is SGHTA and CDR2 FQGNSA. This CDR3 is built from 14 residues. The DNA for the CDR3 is TGTGCCAGCAGCCTAGCGGGGGGGGCCATGCCCCAGTACTTC. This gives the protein CASSLAGGAMPQYF. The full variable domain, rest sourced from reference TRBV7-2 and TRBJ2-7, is GAGVSQSPSNKVTEKGKDVELRCDPISGHTALYWYRQSLGQGLEFLIYFQGNSAPDKSGLPSDRFSAERTGGSVSTLTIQRTQQEDSAVYLCASSLAGGAMPQYFGPGTRLTVT.

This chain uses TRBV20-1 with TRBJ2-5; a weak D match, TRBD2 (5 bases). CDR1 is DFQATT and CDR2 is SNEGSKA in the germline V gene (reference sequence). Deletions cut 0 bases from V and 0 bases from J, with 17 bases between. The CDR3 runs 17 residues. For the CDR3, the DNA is TGCAGTGCTAGAGATCTCTCACGGGGTAGCCACCAAGAGACCCAGTACTTC. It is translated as CSARDLSRGSHQETQYF.

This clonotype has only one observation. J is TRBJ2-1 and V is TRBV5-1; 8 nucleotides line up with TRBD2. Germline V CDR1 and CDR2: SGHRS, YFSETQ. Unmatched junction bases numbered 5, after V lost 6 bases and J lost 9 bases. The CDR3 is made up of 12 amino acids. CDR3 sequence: CASTKSGSEQFF. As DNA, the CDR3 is TGCGCCAGCACCAAGAGCGGGAGTGAGCAGTTCTTC. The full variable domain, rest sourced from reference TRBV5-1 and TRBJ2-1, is KAGVTQTPRYLIKTRGQQVTLSCSPISGHRSVSWYQQTPGQGLQFLFEYFSETQRNKGNFPGRFSGRQFSNSRSEMNVSTLELGDSALYLCASTKSGSEQFFGPGTRLTVL.

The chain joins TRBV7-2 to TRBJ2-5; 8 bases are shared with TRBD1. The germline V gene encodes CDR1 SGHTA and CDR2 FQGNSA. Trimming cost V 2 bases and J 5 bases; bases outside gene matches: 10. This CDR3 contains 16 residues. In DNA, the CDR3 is TGTGCCAGCAGCTTAACACCAGGGGGCAGGGGCGAGACCCAGTACTTC. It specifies CASSLTPGGRGETQYF. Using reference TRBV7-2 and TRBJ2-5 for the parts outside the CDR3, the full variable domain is GAGVSQSPSNKVTEKGKDVELRCDPISGHTALYWYRQSLGQGLEFLIYFQGNSAPDKSGLPSDRFSAERTGGSVSTLTIQRTQQEDSAVYLCASSLTPGGRGETQYFGPGTRLLVL.

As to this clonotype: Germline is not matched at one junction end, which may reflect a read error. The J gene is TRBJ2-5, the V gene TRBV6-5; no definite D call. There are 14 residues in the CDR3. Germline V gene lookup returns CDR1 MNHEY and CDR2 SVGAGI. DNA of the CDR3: TGTGCCAGCAGTTACTCGGGAAGTCAAGACACCCAGTACTTC. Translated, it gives CASSYSGSQDTQYF.

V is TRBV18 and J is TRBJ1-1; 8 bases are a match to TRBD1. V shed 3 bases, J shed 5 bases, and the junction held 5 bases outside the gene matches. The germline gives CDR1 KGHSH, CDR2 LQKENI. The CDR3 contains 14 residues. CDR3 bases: TGTGCCAGCTCACCGAAGACAGGGGAAACTGAAGCTTTCTTT. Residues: CASSPKTGETEAFF.

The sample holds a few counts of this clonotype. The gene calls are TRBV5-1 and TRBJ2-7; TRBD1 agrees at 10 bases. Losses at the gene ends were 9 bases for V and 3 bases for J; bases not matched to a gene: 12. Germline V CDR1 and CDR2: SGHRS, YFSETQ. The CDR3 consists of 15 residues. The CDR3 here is CATQGSGQGLYEQYF. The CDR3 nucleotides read TGCGCCACCCAAGGGTCGGGACAGGGGCTCTACGAGCAGTACTTC.

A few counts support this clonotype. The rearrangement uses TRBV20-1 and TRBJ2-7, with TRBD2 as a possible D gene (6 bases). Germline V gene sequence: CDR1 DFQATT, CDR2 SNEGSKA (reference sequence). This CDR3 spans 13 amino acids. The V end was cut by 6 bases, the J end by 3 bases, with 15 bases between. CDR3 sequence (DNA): TGCAGTGCATTACGGGACTTTTACTACGAGCAGTACTTC. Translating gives CSALRDFYYEQYF.

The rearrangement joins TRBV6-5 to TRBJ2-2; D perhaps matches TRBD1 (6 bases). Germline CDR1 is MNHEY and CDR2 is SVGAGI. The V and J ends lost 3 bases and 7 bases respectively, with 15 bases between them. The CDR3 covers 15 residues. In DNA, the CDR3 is TGTGCCAGCAGTTATTCCAGGGGCGCTAACGGGGAGCTGTTTTTT. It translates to CASSYSRGANGELFF.

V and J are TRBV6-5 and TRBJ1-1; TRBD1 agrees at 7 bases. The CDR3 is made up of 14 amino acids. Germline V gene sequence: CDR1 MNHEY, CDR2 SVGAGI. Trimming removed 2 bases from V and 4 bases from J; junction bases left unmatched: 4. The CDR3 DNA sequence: TGTGCCAGCAGTTACAGCGGACAGGCCACTGAAGCTTTCTTT. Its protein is CASSYSGQATEAFF.

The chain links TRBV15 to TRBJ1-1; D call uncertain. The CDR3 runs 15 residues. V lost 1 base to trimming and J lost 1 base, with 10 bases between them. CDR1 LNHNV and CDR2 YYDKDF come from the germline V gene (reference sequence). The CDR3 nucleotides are TGTGCCACCAGCAGAGTCCCTTGGGGGAACACTGAAGCTTTCTTT. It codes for CATSRVPWGNTEAFF.

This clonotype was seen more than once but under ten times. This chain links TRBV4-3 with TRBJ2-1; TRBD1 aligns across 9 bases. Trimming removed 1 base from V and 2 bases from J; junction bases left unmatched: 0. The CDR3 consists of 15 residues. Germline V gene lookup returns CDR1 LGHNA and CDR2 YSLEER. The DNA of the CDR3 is TGCGCCAGCAGCCAAGGGACAGGGGCCTACAATGAGCAGTTCTTC. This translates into CASSQGTGAYNEQFF.

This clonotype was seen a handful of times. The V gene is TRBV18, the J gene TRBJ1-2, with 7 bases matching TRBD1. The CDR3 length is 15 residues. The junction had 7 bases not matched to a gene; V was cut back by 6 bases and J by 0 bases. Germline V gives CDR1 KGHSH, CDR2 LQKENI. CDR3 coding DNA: TGTGCCAGCTCCCTTGGGACAGATACTAACTATGGCTACACCTTC. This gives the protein CASSLGTDTNYGYTF.

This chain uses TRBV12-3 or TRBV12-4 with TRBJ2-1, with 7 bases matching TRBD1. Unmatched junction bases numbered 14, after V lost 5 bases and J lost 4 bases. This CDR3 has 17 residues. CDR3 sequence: CASSDEPGTAAYNEQFF. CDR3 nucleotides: TGTGCCAGCAGTGACGAACCCGGGACAGCGGCATACAATGAGCAGTTCTTC.

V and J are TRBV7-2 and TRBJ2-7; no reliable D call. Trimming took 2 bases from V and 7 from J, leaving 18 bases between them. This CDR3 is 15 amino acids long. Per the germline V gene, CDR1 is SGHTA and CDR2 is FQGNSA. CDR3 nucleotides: TGTGCCAGCAGCTTACCTCTCCGCCTGGGCAGTGAGCAGTACTTC. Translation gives CASSLPLRLGSEQYF.

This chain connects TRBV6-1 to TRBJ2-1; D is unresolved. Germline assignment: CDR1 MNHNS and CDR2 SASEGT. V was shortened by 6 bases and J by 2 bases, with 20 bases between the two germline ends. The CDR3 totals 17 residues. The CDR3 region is CASRQTVGFGAYNEQFF. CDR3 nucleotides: TGTGCCAGCAGGCAAACAGTGGGGTTCGGAGCCTACAATGAGCAGTTCTTC.

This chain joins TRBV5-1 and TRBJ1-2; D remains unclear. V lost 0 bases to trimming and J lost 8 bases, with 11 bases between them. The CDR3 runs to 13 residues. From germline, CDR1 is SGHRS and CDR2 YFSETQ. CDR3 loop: CASSLAVGRGYTF. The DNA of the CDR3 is TGCGCCAGCAGCTTGGCGGTAGGGAGAGGCTACACCTTC.

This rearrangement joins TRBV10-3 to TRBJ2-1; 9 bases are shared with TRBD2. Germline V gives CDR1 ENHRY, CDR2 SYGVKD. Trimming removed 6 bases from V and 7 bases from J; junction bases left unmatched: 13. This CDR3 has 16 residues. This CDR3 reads CAISLAGPSLANEQFF. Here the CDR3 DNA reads TGTGCCATCAGCCTAGCGGGGCCGAGCCTCGCGAATGAGCAGTTCTTC.

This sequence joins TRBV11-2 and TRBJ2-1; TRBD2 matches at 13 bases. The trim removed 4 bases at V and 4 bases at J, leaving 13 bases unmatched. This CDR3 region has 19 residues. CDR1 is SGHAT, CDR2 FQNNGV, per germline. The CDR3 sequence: CASSSTKIRTSGGYNEQFF. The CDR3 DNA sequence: TGTGCCAGCAGCTCGACAAAGATAAGGACTAGCGGGGGTTACAATGAGCAGTTCTTC. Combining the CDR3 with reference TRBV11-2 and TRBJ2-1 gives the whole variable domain EAGVAQSPRYKIIEKRQSVAFWCNPISGHATLYWYQQILGQGPKLLIQFQNNGVVDDSQLPKDRFSAERLKGVDSTLKIQPAKLEDSAVYLCASSSTKIRTSGGYNEQFFGPGTRLTVL.